This T cell receptor (beta chain) was captured by sequencing in a study of T cell repertoires in cytomegalovirus infection. This clonotype was detected many times. TCRdb processed the reads anew with MiXCR; each CDR3 protein has one entry. This table has almost 550,000 distinct CDR3 sequences, about 15% appearing once. CDR1 SEHNR and CDR2 FQNEAQ come from the germline V gene (reference sequence). J gave up 8 bases and V 3 bases, and 6 bases lay outside the gene matches. This CDR3 comprises 14 residues. The sequence derives from a human donor in good health (CMV status not recorded). Some clones in this sample may be carry-over from other donors' samples. Sequences were obtained from CD8+ T cells from PBMCs. This chain connects TRBV7-9 to TRBJ1-2; TRBD1 matches at 10 bases. The DNA for the CDR3 is TGTGCCAGCAGCTTTGACAGGGGGCCAGAAGGCTACACCTTC. It translates to CASSFDRGPEGYTF.